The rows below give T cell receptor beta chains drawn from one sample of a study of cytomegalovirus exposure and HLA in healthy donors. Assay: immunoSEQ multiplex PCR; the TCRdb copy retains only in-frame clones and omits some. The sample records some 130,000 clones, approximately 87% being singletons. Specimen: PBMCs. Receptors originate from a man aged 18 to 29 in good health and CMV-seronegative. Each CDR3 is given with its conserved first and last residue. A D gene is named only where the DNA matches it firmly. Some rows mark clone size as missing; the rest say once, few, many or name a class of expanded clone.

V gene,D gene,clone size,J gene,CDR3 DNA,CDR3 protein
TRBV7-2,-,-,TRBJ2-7,TGTGCCAGCAGCTTATACCCCAGGGGCATAAGCTCCTACGAGCAGTACTTC,CASSLYPRGISSYEQYF
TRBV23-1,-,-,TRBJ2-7,TGCGCCAGCAGCGTAGACCCACTGCCGGGATACTCCTACGAGCAGTACTTC,CASSVDPLPGYSYEQYF
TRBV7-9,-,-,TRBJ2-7,TGTGCCAGCAGCTTAAGTGGCACCTCCTACGAGCAGTACTTC,CASSLSGTSYEQYF
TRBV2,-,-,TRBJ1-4,TGTGCCAGCGGCCCCGGGGGTGATAATGAAAAACTGTTTTTT,CASGPGGDNEKLFF
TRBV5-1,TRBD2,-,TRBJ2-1,TGCGCCAGCAGCCCAACTAGCGGCTCCTACAATGAGCAGTTCTTC,CASSPTSGSYNEQFF
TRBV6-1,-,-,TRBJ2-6,TGTGCCAGCAGTGCGAAGACAGGCTACGAAGCTGGGGCCAACGTCCTGACTTTC,CASSAKTGYEAGANVLTF
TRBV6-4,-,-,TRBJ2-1,TGTGCCAGCAGTGAGTGGAGGACCTCCTACAATGAGCAGTTCTTC,CASSEWRTSYNEQFF
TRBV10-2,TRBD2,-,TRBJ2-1,TGCGCCAGCAGTGAACTCCCGGGGACTAGCGGGCTCAATGAGCAGTTCTTC,CASSELPGTSGLNEQFF
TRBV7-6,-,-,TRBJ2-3,TGTGCCAGCAGGTTAGGAGTTGGGGGCCTCACAGATACGCAGTATTTT,CASRLGVGGLTDTQYF
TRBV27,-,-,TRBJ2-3,TGTGCCAGCAGTTTACCCTCGGGACAAAGCACAGATACGCAGTATTTT,CASSLPSGQSTDTQYF
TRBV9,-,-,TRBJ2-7,TGTGCCAGCAGCCGAGGAGGAGGGGGGGCCGTCTACGAGCAGTACTTC,CASSRGGGGAVYEQYF
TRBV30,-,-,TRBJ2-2,TGTGCCTGGAATAGGCTAGCCGCCACCGGGGAGCTGTTTTTT,CAWNRLAATGELFF
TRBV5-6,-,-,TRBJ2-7,TGTGCCAGCAGCATGGACAGCCAATTTCTCTACGAGCAGTACTTC,CASSMDSQFLYEQYF
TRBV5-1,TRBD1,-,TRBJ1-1,TGCGCCAGCAGCCTGGACAGGGGGGCCACTGAAGCTTTCTTT,CASSLDRGATEAFF
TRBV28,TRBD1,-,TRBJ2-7,TGTGCCAGCAGTCCCGGGGCAGAACAGGGGGTATACGAGCAGTACTTC,CASSPGAEQGVYEQYF
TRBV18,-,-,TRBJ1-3,TGTGCCAGCTCACTCGACGCGGGGCCTGGAAACACCATATATTTT,CASSLDAGPGNTIYF
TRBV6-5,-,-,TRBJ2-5,TGTGCCAGCAGCCACCCCGGGTCGGAGACCCAGTACTTC,CASSHPGSETQYF
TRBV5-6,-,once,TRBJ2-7,TGTGCCAGCAGCTTGGGTATTACCCTATTCGAGCAGTACTTC,CASSLGITLFEQYF
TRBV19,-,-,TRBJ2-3,TGTGCCAGTAGTATCGTATGGGGGGACGTAGATACGCAGTATTTT,CASSIVWGDVDTQYF
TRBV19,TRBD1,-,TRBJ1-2,TGTGCCAGTAGTATGATACAGGGGGCAGGCTATGGCTACACCTTC,CASSMIQGAGYGYTF
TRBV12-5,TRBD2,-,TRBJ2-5,TGTGCTAGTGGTTTGGTTCACATTCGAAGCGGGGGGATTCAAGAGACCCAGTACTTC,CASGLVHIRSGGIQETQYF
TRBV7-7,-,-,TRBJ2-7,TGTGCCAGCAGGGGAAGTAGGGGGGGAAAGCCCTACGAGCAGTACTTC,CASRGSRGGKPYEQYF
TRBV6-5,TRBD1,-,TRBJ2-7,TGTGCCAGCAGTTACTCGGCAGGGGGTTACGAGCAGTACTTC,CASSYSAGGYEQYF
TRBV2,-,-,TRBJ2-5,TGTGCCAGCAATCCTAGGGGGGAGACCCAGTACTTC,CASNPRGETQYF
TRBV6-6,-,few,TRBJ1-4,TGTGCCAGCACTTACGGAGGTGTTAGGGAAAAACTGTTTTTT,CASTYGGVREKLFF
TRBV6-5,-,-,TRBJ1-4,TGTGCCAGCAGTTACGGAACCGGAGGGATCAATGAAAAACTGTTTTTT,CASSYGTGGINEKLFF
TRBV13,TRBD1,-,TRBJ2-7,TGTGCCAGCAGCCAGGGGACAGGGGCCGACGAGCAGTACTTC,CASSQGTGADEQYF
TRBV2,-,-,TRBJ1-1,TGTGCCAGCAGAAACTACCGGGGGGGGAACACTGAAGCTTTCTTT,CASRNYRGGNTEAFF
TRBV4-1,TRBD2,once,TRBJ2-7,TGCGCCAGCAGCAGTCTAGCGGGGCAGCCGGGGGAGCAGTACTTC,CASSSLAGQPGEQYF
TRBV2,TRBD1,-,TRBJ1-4,TGTGCCAGCAGGTGGACAGGGTCGTCTAATGAAAAACTGTTTTTT,CASRWTGSSNEKLFF
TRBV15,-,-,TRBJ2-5,TGTGCCACCAGCCCGAGACTAGAAGAGACCCAGTACTTC,CATSPRLEETQYF
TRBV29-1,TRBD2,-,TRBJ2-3,TGCAGCGTCCGGACTAGCGGGGGGTCTTACACAGATACGCAGTATTTT,CSVRTSGGSYTDTQYF
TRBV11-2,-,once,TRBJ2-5,TGTGCCCTCGGGGGTCGAGAGACCCAGTACTTC,CALGGRETQYF
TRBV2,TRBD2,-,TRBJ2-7,TGTGCCAGCAGCGGAGCCGGGACTAGCGGGGGGGGTTCCTACGAGCAGTACTTC,CASSGAGTSGGGSYEQYF
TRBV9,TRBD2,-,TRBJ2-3,TGTGCCAGCAGCATACCAGATAGCGGGGGGGCCGCAGATACGCAGTATTTT,CASSIPDSGGAADTQYF
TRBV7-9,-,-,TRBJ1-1,TGTGCCAGCAGCTTAGACAGGACGAGCACTGAAGCTTTCTTT,CASSLDRTSTEAFF
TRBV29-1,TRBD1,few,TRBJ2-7,TGCAGCGTTGAAGGGGACAGGGACAACGAGCAGTACTTC,CSVEGDRDNEQYF
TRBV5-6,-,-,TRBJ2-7,TGTGCCAGCAGCTTTAACGGTAACGAGCAGTACTTC,CASSFNGNEQYF
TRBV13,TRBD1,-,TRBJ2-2,TGTGCCAGCAGCGCAGAGACAGGGGTGGTGGCCGGGGAGCTGTTTTTT,CASSAETGVVAGELFF
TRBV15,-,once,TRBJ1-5,TGTGCCACCAGCCCAGGGGCAGGCAATCAGCCCCAGCATTTT,CATSPGAGNQPQHF
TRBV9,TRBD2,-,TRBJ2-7,TGTGCCAGCAGCCCGCGGGAGGGACTGGGTAAGGGGGAGCAGTACTTC,CASSPREGLGKGEQYF
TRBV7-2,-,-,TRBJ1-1,TGTGCCAGCAGCGACAGGAACCGACCGGTAAAGACTGAAGCTTTCTTT,CASSDRNRPVKTEAFF
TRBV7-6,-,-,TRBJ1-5,TGTGCCAGCAGCTTGGACATTTCGCGGAATCAGCCCCAGCATTTT,CASSLDISRNQPQHF
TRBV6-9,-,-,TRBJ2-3,TGTGCCAGCATTATCCTAGCGCCAAAGAGCACAGATACGCAGTATTTT,CASIILAPKSTDTQYF